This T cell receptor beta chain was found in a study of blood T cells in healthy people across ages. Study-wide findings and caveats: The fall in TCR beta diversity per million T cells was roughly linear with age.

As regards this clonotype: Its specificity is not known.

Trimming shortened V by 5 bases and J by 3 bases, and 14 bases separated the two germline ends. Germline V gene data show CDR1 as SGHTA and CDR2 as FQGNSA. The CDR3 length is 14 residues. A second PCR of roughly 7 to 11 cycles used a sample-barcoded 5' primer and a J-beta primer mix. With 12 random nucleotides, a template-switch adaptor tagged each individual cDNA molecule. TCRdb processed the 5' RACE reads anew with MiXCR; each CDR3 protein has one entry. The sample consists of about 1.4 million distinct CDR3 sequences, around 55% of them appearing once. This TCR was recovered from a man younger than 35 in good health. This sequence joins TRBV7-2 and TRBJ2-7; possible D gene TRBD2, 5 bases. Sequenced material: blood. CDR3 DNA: TGTGCCAGCAGCCCTCAAATGGGGAGCTACGAGCAGTACTTC. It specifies CASSPQMGSYEQYF.